This T cell receptor (beta chain) was recovered during a study of cytomegalovirus exposure and HLA in healthy donors. In the case of this clone: The antigen remains undetermined.

General observations from the study: The number of N-insertions in an Asian-associated ancestry cluster was reportedly below the approximately 700-donor mean in a later analysis.

Use of 60 Vbeta and 13 Jbeta primers characterized the PCR. Repertoires were generated with immunoSEQ multiplex PCR, while TCRdb's copy carries only in-frame clones and drops some. Listed are tens of thousands of clones; 9% to 15% falls within the top ten. The source material was PBMCs. The receptor was derived from a woman aged 25-40 years in good health and CMV-seropositive.

The DNA of the CDR3 is TGTGCCAGTACCCTATCAGACAGGGTTACTGAAGCTTTCTTT. As protein: CASTLSDRVTEAFF. The chain couples TRBV19 to TRBJ1-1, with 7 nucleotides matching TRBD1. Trimming took 7 bases from V and 5 from J; bases not matched to a gene: 10. The germline V gene encodes CDR1 LNHDA and CDR2 SQIVND (reference sequence). CDR3 length: 14 amino acids.